This TCR beta chain was sequenced for a study of cytomegalovirus exposure and HLA in healthy donors. Study-level findings and limits: In vitro, three CMV-associated chains proved specific for CMV antigens. TCR association rates varied by HLA locus in a later analysis, with DRB1 highest and HLA-C lowest. Because they were indistinguishable, some V segments, including TRBV6-2 and TRBV6-3, were excluded. A highly shared variant cluster was judged a likely technical artifact.

In the case of this clone: Its specificity is unknown.

The PCR had 60 Vbeta and 13 Jbeta primers. The method was immunoSEQ multiplex PCR; TCRdb's version includes in-frame clones alone and lacks a portion of them. The top ten hold more than 1.5% of the sample, which has around 110,000 clones, 70% to 75% seen once. Germline V CDR1 and CDR2: MNHNS, SASEGT. With 2 bases clipped from V and 8 bases from J, the junction kept 11 bases outside the gene matches. This CDR3 is 15 amino acids long. The rearrangement uses TRBV6-1 and TRBJ1-2, with TRBD1 matching 7 bases. This sequence originates from a woman aged 18-29 years in good health and CMV-seronegative. Sequenced sample: PBMCs. The CDR3 DNA reads as TGTGCCAGCAGTGAAAAAGGACAAGGACAGGAAGGCTACACCTTC. As protein: CASSEKGQGQEGYTF.